Following are 19 T cell receptor beta chains from one sample sequenced in a study of blood T cell repertoires in COVID-19. Using immunoSEQ multiplex PCR, the repertoire was profiled, and TCRdb retains in-frame clones only, with some absent. Of 100,000 to 150,000 clones in the sample, nearly 90% were seen once. The sample consisted of peripheral blood. These receptors were collected from a woman older than 75 with acute or convalescent COVID-19.

The rearrangement joins TRBV9 to TRBJ2-1; 8 bases fit TRBD2. Losses at the gene ends were 0 bases for V and 2 bases for J; bases not matched to a gene: 1. The CDR3 is 15 amino acids. Germline V gene data show CDR1 as SGDLS and CDR2 as YYNGEE. CDR3 amino acids: CASSVEAGAYNEQFF. CDR3 DNA: TGTGCCAGCAGCGTAGAAGCGGGGGCCTACAATGAGCAGTTCTTC.

This clone has only one observation. V is TRBV6-6 and J is TRBJ2-7; 12 nucleotides agree with TRBD2. The CDR3 consists of 13 residues. Trimming removed 5 bases from V and 7 bases from J; junction bases left unmatched: 3. CDR1 and CDR2 from the germline V gene are MNHNY and SVGAGI (reference sequence). CDR3 amino acids: CASSQGLAGEQYF. The CDR3 DNA follows: TGTGCCAGCAGTCAAGGACTAGCGGGGGAGCAGTACTTC.

In this sample, this clone turned up once. J is TRBJ1-2 and V is TRBV29-1; 8 bases are a match to TRBD1. CDR1 SQVTM and CDR2 ANQGSEA come from the germline V gene. Trimming at V came to 7 bases and at J to 0 bases, leaving 10 bases not matched to a gene. The CDR3 has 15 amino acids. The CDR3 protein is CSAASGQGSNYGYTF. The CDR3 coding sequence is TGCAGCGCTGCCTCCGGACAGGGCTCTAACTATGGCTACACCTTC.

This clone was detected only once. The chain combines TRBV6-8 with TRBJ2-3; 12 bases line up with TRBD2. Trimming at V came to 4 bases and at J to 0 bases, leaving 11 bases not matched to a gene. Germline lookup yields CDR1 MNHGY and CDR2 SAAAGT. CDR3 size: 19 residues. The CDR3: CASSSLAGGLFTSTDTQYF. The CDR3 nucleotides read TGTGCCAGCAGTTCGCTAGCGGGGGGGCTCTTCACTAGCACAGATACGCAGTATTTT.

This chain connects TRBV7-9 to TRBJ1-4, with 7 bases aligning to TRBD1. V was pared by 0 bases and J by 4 bases, with 5 bases of the junction left unmatched. This CDR3 region has 16 residues. CDR1 SEHNR and CDR2 FQNEAQ come from the germline V gene (reference sequence). As DNA, the CDR3 is TGTGCCAGCAGCTTAGCGTCCTCAGGGGGTAATGAAAAACTGTTTTTT. This codes for CASSLASSGGNEKLFF.

V is TRBV27 and J is TRBJ2-5, with D perhaps TRBD1 (8 bases). This CDR3 has 15 amino acids. V was pared by 4 bases and J by 0 bases, with 12 bases between. CDR1 and CDR2 from the germline V gene are MNHEY and SMNVEV (reference sequence). In DNA, the CDR3 is TGTGCCAGCAGTTGGACAGGGAGGGACCAAGAGACCCAGTACTTC. Protein: CASSWTGRDQETQYF.

The table lists this clone with a count of one. This chain links TRBV24-1 with TRBJ2-5, with TRBD2 matching 11 bases. This CDR3 comprises 14 residues. The V gene's germline CDR1 is KGHDR and CDR2 SFDVKD. The J segment lost 4 bases and the V segment lost 7 bases, leaving 4 bases of the junction unmatched. The CDR3 sequence is CATSPSGGTETQYF. The CDR3 bases are TGTGCCACCAGCCCTAGCGGGGGGACAGAGACCCAGTACTTC.

DNA of the CDR3: TGCGCCAGCAGCTTCGGCACTAGCGGTACCTACAATGAGCAGTTCTTC. Its protein is CASSFGTSGTYNEQFF. The chain uses TRBV5-1 and TRBJ2-1, with TRBD2 matching over 8 bases. CDR1 is SGHRS, CDR2 YFSETQ, per germline. The CDR3 has 16 residues. V gave up 2 bases and J gave up 2 bases; unmatched junction bases: 6. The full variable domain, completed using reference TRBV5-1 and TRBJ2-1, is KAGVTQTPRYLIKTRGQQVTLSCSPISGHRSVSWYQQTPGQGLQFLFEYFSETQRNKGNFPGRFSGRQFSNSRSEMNVSTLELGDSALYLCASSFGTSGTYNEQFFGPGTRLTVL.

In its sample, this clone was seen once. V gene TRBV19 combines with J gene TRBJ1-4, with 7 positions matching TRBD1. Germline V lookup: CDR1 LNHDA, CDR2 SQIVND (reference sequence). V gave up 4 bases and J gave up 4 bases; unmatched junction bases: 12. This CDR3 has 17 amino acids. The CDR3: CASSRPTGQEFNEKLFF. The CDR3 bases are TGTGCCAGTAGTAGGCCTACAGGACAGGAATTTAATGAAAAACTGTTTTTT.

This chain joins TRBV10-1 and TRBJ2-3; 7 bases line up with TRBD2. V lost 2 bases and J lost 3; bases outside the gene matches: 5. The V gene's germline CDR1 is WNHNN and CDR2 SYGVQD (reference sequence). The CDR3 length is 15 residues. As DNA, the CDR3 is TGCGCCAGCAGTGAGGTTCGGGGGGTAACAGATACGCAGTATTTT. It yields the protein CASSEVRGVTDTQYF.

The chain has TRBV5-6 and TRBJ2-3, with 13 bases matching TRBD2. CDR3 length: 12 amino acids. The germline V gene encodes CDR1 SGHDT and CDR2 YYEEEE. The J segment lost 15 bases and the V segment lost 4 bases, leaving 5 bases of the junction unmatched. DNA for the CDR3: TGTGCCAGCAGCCGGGGACTAGCGGGGATCTATTTT. It translates to CASSRGLAGIYF.

The genes are TRBV23-1 and TRBJ1-1; 7 bases align to TRBD1. TRBV23-1 is treated as an ORF (open reading frame) with a function not yet certain. The CDR3 consists of 16 residues. Trimming cost V 4 bases and J 0 bases; bases outside gene matches: 8. For the CDR3, the DNA is TGCGCCAGCAGTCGGAAGGGACAGCCCTTGAACACTGAAGCTTTCTTT. Amino acids: CASSRKGQPLNTEAFF.

This chain uses TRBV11-2 with TRBJ2-7; 7 bases match TRBD1. This CDR3 is built from 14 residues. Germline V gene lookup returns CDR1 SGHAT and CDR2 FQNNGV. V was clipped by 7 bases and J by 2 bases; unmatched bases: 8. The CDR3 DNA reads TGTGCCAGCACCCCCTCGACAGGGACCTACGAGCAGTACTTC. Its protein is CASTPSTGTYEQYF.

The chain recombines TRBV19 with TRBJ1-2; D ambiguous. The CDR3 sequence is 13 residues long. CDR1 is LNHDA, CDR2 SQIVND, per germline (reference sequence). V lost 0 bases, J lost 2 bases, and 4 bases lay in between. Written as DNA, the CDR3 is TGTGCCAGTAGTATAGAGTTAAACTATGGCTACACCTTC. It codes for CASSIELNYGYTF.

The J gene is TRBJ2-5, the V gene TRBV27; TRBD2 matches at 8 bases. J lost 10 bases, V lost 3 bases, and 4 bases had no gene match. Germline-derived CDR1 and CDR2 are MNHEY and SMNVEV (reference sequence). The CDR3 covers 12 residues. The CDR3 sequence: CASSLGAGDQYF. The CDR3 bases are TGTGCCAGCAGTTTGGGAGCGGGGGACCAGTACTTC.

In DNA form, the CDR3 reads TGTGCCAGCAGCTCCCGCGGCACTCTCTCCTACGAGCAGTACTTC. Translated: CASSSRGTLSYEQYF. The gene calls are TRBV28 and TRBJ2-7; D call uncertain. V was trimmed by 6 bases and J by 0 bases, leaving 15 bases between them. CDR3 size: 15 residues. Germline-derived CDR1 and CDR2 are MDHEN and SYDVKM.

As to this clone: This sample includes further DNA sequences coding for the same CDR3. J is TRBJ2-5 and V is TRBV5-1; TRBD2 matches at 7 bases. V was clipped by 3 bases and J by 5 bases; unmatched bases: 10. The germline V gene has CDR1 SGHRS and CDR2 YFSETQ. There are 15 residues in the CDR3. CDR3 DNA sequence: TGCGCCAGCAGCTCCCAAGGACTAGTCCAGGAGACCCAGTACTTC. This sequence encodes CASSSQGLVQETQYF.

The CDR3 spells CASRSAGDPEAFF. CDR3 nucleotides: TGTGCCAGTAGATCGGCAGGGGATCCTGAAGCTTTCTTT. The gene calls are TRBV19 and TRBJ1-1; possible D gene TRBD1, 6 bases. This CDR3 comprises 13 residues. Trimming stripped 6 bases from V and 6 bases from J, with 14 bases between. From germline, CDR1 is LNHDA and CDR2 SQIVND (reference sequence).

The J gene is TRBJ1-1, the V gene TRBV9, with 7 bases matching TRBD1. The germline V gene has CDR1 SGDLS and CDR2 YYNGEE. The CDR3 loop spans 14 amino acids. V dropped 4 bases and J dropped 4; count of bases not matched to a gene: 7. The chain's CDR3 is CASSPTGESTEAFF. The CDR3 nucleotides are TGTGCCAGCAGCCCAACAGGGGAGAGCACTGAAGCTTTCTTT.